This note documents a single T cell receptor beta chain sequence. This sample is drawn from a study of blood T cell repertoires in COVID-19. As for the study in general: From the United States, Italy and Spain came samples of acute and convalescent COVID-19. In each case, the material was cDNA or gDNA derived from T cells, B-cell-depleted T cells, or PBMCs.

Looked up from germline, CDR1 is SGHNT and CDR2 is YYREEE (reference sequence). There are 14 residues in the CDR3. Trimming removed 5 bases at V and 1 base at J, with 12 bases between. In the original workflow: By means of reference gene primer amplification, nucleated cell counts were estimated. Sequencing used immunoSEQ multiplex PCR; TCRdb keeps in-frame clones, though not all of them. For V, J and clone size, that table is used; D and trimming come from the DNA. The table includes about 250,000 clones, approximately 83% detected once. The sample comprised peripheral blood. This TCR derives from an elderly man with acute or convalescent COVID-19. The chain joins TRBV5-4 to TRBJ2-5, with D maybe TRBD2 (5 bases). The CDR3 bases are TGTGCCAGCAGTAAGAGGGCAGGCCAAGAGACCCAGTACTTC. It encodes CASSKRAGQETQYF.